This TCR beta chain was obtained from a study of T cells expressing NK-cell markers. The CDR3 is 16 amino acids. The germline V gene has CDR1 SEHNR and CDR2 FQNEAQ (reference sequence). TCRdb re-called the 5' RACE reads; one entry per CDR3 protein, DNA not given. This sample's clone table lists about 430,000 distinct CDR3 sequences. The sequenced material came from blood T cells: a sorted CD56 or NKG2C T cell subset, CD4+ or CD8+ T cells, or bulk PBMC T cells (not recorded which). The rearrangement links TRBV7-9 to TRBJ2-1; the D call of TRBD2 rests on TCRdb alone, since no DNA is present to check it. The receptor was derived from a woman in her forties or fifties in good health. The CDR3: CASSPMLGLAGGYQFF. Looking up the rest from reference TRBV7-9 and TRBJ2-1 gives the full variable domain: DTGVSQNPRHKITKRGQNVTFRCDPISEHNRLYWYRQTLGQGPEFLTYFQNEAQLEKSRLLSDRFSAERPKGSFSTLEIQRTEQGDSAMYLCASSPMLGLAGGYQFFGPGTRLTVL.